This is a list of T cell receptor beta chains from one sample in a study of cytomegalovirus exposure and HLA in healthy donors. Sequenced by immunoSEQ multiplex PCR; TCRdb stores in-frame clones only, minus some. Of 100,000 or so clones listed, 65% to 85% are singletons. The source material was PBMCs. These receptors were obtained from a male donor in good health and CMV-seronegative. Both conserved end residues are part of each CDR3. The D gene is left open where the match is weak. Not all rows give a size; the values are once, few, many and, for expanded clones, a class.

J: TRBJ2-7
D: TRBD1
size: .
V: TRBV6-6
CDR3: CASSSRTGAGEQYF
DNA: TGTGCCAGCAGTTCCCGGACAGGGGCGGGCGAGCAGTACTTC

J: TRBJ1-4
D: .
size: .
V: TRBV6-1
CDR3: CASSGQNEKLFF
DNA: TGTGCCAGCAGTGGACAGAATGAAAAACTGTTTTTT

J: TRBJ1-1
D: .
size: few
V: TRBV27
CDR3: CASSFFYGAGGTNTEAFF
DNA: TGTGCCAGCAGTTTTTTTTATGGGGCCGGGGGTACGAACACTGAAGCTTTCTTT

J: TRBJ1-1
D: .
size: few
V: TRBV7-6
CDR3: CASSQTENTEAFF
DNA: TGTGCCAGCAGCCAGACAGAGAACACTGAAGCTTTCTTT

J: TRBJ1-5
D: .
size: .
V: TRBV6-5
CDR3: CASSYGGGNQPQHF
DNA: TGTGCCAGCAGTTACGGGGGGGGCAATCAGCCCCAGCATTTT

J: TRBJ1-1
D: .
size: .
V: TRBV18
CDR3: CASSPDVNRESTEAFF
DNA: TGTGCCAGCTCACCGGACGTGAACAGGGAATCAACTGAAGCTTTCTTT

J: TRBJ2-1
D: TRBD1
size: once
V: TRBV5-1
CDR3: CASSPGTGGQLSYNEQFF
DNA: TGCGCCAGCAGCCCCGGGACAGGGGGCCAACTGTCCTACAATGAGCAGTTCTTC

J: TRBJ2-1
D: TRBD2
size: .
V: TRBV6-6
CDR3: CASVSGSHNEQFF
DNA: TGTGCCAGCGTTAGCGGGAGCCACAATGAGCAGTTCTTC

J: TRBJ2-3
D: TRBD2
size: many
V: TRBV6-1
CDR3: CASSGLAGGTDTQYF
DNA: TGTGCCAGCAGTGGGCTAGCGGGGGGCACAGATACGCAGTATTTT

J: TRBJ2-3
D: .
size: .
V: TRBV27
CDR3: CASSLYGTDTQYF
DNA: TGTGCCAGCAGTCTATACGGTACAGATACGCAGTATTTT

J: TRBJ2-1
D: .
size: .
V: TRBV5-1
CDR3: CASSINPGYSNEQFF
DNA: TGCGCCAGCAGCATTAATCCAGGGTACTCCAATGAGCAGTTCTTC

J: TRBJ2-1
D: TRBD2
size: once
V: TRBV6-4
CDR3: CASSATSGSGGEQFF
DNA: TGTGCCAGCAGCGCCACTAGCGGGAGTGGCGGTGAGCAGTTCTTC